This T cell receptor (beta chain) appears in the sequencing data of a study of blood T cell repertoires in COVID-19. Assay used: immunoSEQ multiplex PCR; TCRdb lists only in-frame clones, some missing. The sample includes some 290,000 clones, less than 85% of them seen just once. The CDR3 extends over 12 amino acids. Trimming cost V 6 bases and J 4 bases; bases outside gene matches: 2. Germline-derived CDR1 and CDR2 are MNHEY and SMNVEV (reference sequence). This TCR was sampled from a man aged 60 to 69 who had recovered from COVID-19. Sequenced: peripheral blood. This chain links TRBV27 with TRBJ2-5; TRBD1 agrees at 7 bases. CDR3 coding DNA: TGTGCCAGCAGCTACAGGGGAGAGACCCAGTACTTC. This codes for CASSYRGETQYF.